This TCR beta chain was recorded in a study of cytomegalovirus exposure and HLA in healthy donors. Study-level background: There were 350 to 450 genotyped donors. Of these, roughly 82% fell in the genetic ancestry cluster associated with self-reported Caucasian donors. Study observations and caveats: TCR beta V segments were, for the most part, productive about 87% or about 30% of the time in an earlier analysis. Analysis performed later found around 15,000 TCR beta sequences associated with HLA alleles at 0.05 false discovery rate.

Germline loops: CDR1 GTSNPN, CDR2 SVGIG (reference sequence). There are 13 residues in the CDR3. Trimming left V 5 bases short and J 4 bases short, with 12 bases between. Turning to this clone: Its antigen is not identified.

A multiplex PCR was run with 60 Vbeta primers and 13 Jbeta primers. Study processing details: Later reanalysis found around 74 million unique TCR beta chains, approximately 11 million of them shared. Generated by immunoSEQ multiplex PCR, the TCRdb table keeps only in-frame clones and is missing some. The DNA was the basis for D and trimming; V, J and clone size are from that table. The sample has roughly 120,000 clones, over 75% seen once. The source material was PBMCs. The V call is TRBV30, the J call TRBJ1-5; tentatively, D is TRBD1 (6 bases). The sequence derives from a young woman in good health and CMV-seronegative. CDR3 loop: CAWQKGGNQPQHF. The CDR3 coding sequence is TGTGCCTGGCAAAAAGGGGGAAATCAGCCCCAGCATTTT.